The 2 T cell receptor beta chains below all came from one sample that was sequenced in a study of T cells in Graves' hyperthyroidism and ophthalmopathy. Authors of the study amplified TCR beta CDR3 regions from RNA transcripts. The HTBI primer set served for first-round RT-PCR of the TCR CDR3. TCRdb passed the multiplex PCR reads through MiXCR, listing each CDR3 protein once. Here the sample spans over 500,000 distinct CDR3 sequences, roughly 18% being singletons. The sample consisted of blood. The receptors were gathered from a young woman with Graves' ophthalmopathy.

Only a few counts were recorded for this clonotype. The gene calls are TRBV28 and TRBJ2-5, with D possibly called TRBD1 or TRBD2 (5 bases each). Germline V gene sequence: CDR1 MDHEN, CDR2 SYDVKM. V was trimmed by 4 bases and J by 2 bases, leaving 20 bases between them. The CDR3 length is 17 residues. In DNA form, the CDR3 reads TGTGCCAGCAGTTCGACTCAGACAGATTGGGGGCAAGAGACCCAGTACTTC. Translation gives CASSSTQTDWGQETQYF. The entire variable domain, with the rest obtained from reference TRBV28 and TRBJ2-5, is as follows: DVKVTQSSRYLVKRTGEKVFLECVQDMDHENMFWYRQDPGLGLRLIYFSYDVKMKEKGDIPEGYSVSREKKERFSLILESASTNQTSMYLCASSSTQTDWGQETQYFGPGTRLLVL.

This clonotype was found a few times. The chain combines TRBV20-1 with TRBJ2-1, with D possibly matching TRBD2 (6 bases). Per germline, CDR1 DFQATT and CDR2 SNEGSKA (reference sequence). The V end was cut by 6 bases, the J end by 8 bases, with 20 bases between. The CDR3 extends over 14 amino acids. The CDR3 reads CSATGVQIFDEQFF. The DNA for the CDR3 is TGCAGTGCGACGGGGGTCCAGATATTCGATGAGCAGTTCTTC.